The 14 T cell receptor beta chains presented below share a single source sample, sequenced in a study of OX40 agonist ivuxolimab in advanced cancers. Produced via immunoSEQ multiplex PCR; TCRdb's table is partial and in-frame only. This sample has approximately 89,000 clones; around 88% occur once, and the top ten carry 0.5% to 0.55%. The starting material was CD4+ or CD8+ T cells sorted from blood, obtained in a trial of the OX40 agonist ivuxolimab. Every receptor here comes from an adult with an advanced solid tumor such as melanoma, head and neck, liver or kidney cancer.

CDR3 in DNA: TGTGCCTCACCCCCAGCCTACGGCTCCTACAATGAGCAGTTCTTC. Protein product: CASPPAYGSYNEQFF. V is TRBV19 and J is TRBJ2-1, with D unclear. Germline CDR1 is LNHDA and CDR2 is SQIVND (reference sequence). Trimming removed 11 bases from V and 0 bases from J, with 17 bases in between. The CDR3 sequence is 15 residues long.

The V call is TRBV7-3, the J call TRBJ2-1; no definite D call. This CDR3 has 16 residues. In germline, CDR1 is SGHTA, CDR2 FQGTGA. Trimming took off 0 bases at V and 4 bases at J, with 13 bases between the two ends. CDR3 in DNA: TGTGCCAGCAGCTTAACGGACGGATTAACTTACAATGAGCAGTTCTTC. It yields the protein CASSLTDGLTYNEQFF.

The V call is TRBV5-5, the J call TRBJ1-1; 7 nucleotides match TRBD1. V shed 0 bases, J shed 5 bases, and the junction held 4 bases outside the gene matches. Germline assignment: CDR1 SGHKS and CDR2 YYEKEE (reference sequence). The CDR3 sequence is 14 residues long. CDR3 in amino acids: CASSLGTGNTEAFF. CDR3 in DNA: TGTGCCAGCAGCTTGGGGACAGGAAATACTGAAGCTTTCTTT.

Concerning this clone: The missing conserved phenylalanine or tryptophan at the end of this CDR3 makes a read error likely. This chain links TRBV5-1 with TRBJ1-6; D is perhaps TRBD1 (5 bases). CDR1 SGHRS and CDR2 YFSETQ come from the germline V gene. This CDR3 has 14 amino acids. V shed 4 bases and J shed 7 bases, with 12 bases lying between them. In DNA, the CDR3 is TGCGCCAGCAGCCACGGGACTGGGAATTCACCCCTCCACCTT. This sequence encodes CASSHGTGNSPLHL.

The chain joins TRBV19 to TRBJ2-1; TRBD2 might be the D (6 bases). Deletions cut 3 bases from V and 10 bases from J, with 19 bases between. This CDR3 has 15 residues. Germline CDR1 and CDR2: LNHDA and SQIVND (reference sequence). The CDR3 spells CASSMAGEASEEQFF. The CDR3 nucleotides read TGTGCCAGTAGTATGGCCGGGGAGGCCTCGGAAGAGCAGTTCTTC.

The J gene is TRBJ2-7, the V gene TRBV5-1; 11 bases fit TRBD1. This CDR3 has 15 amino acids. Trimming took 2 bases from V and 0 from J; bases not matched to a gene: 1. CDR1 is SGHRS, CDR2 YFSETQ, per germline. The CDR3: CASSFGTGGSYEQYF. In nucleotides, the CDR3 is TGCGCCAGCAGCTTCGGGACAGGGGGCTCCTACGAGCAGTACTTC.

The chain is built from TRBV28 and TRBJ1-5, with D maybe TRBD1 (5 bases). Trimming left V 5 bases short and J 7 bases short, with 15 bases between. The V gene's germline CDR1 is MDHEN and CDR2 SYDVKM. The CDR3 runs 14 residues. CDR3 DNA sequence: TGTGCCAGCAGTCGCTCGGGGGGAAGGCAGCCCCAGCATTTT. Protein: CASSRSGGRQPQHF.

About this clone: One end of the junction is discordant with germline, which a read error may explain. V gene TRBV6-5 combines with J gene TRBJ2-5; tentative D call: TRBD2 (6 bases). Germline V gene lookup returns CDR1 MNHEY and CDR2 SVGAGI. This CDR3 is 13 amino acids long. Here the CDR3 reads CASRRDSQEAQYF. CDR3 coding DNA: TGTGCCAGCAGAAGGGACTCCCAAGAGGCCCAGTACTTC.

The chain is built from TRBV7-8 and TRBJ1-2; D is undetermined. Germline loops: CDR1 SGHVS, CDR2 FQNEAQ. V lost 5 bases to trimming and J lost 6 bases, with 13 bases between them. The CDR3 is 13 residues long. The CDR3 bases are TGTGCCAGCAGCAAGGACCCTGGGCATGGCTACACCTTC. This translates into CASSKDPGHGYTF.

The rearrangement joins TRBV19 to TRBJ2-5; D not certain. V was clipped by 2 bases and J by 5 bases, with 6 bases between them. The CDR3 totals 12 residues. Germline V gives CDR1 LNHDA, CDR2 SQIVND (reference sequence). CDR3 amino acids: CASSISAETQYF. The DNA of the CDR3 is TGTGCCAGTAGTATATCGGCGGAGACCCAGTACTTC.

V gene TRBV28 combines with J gene TRBJ2-3; D gene ambiguous. V was shortened by 10 bases and J by 0 bases, with 5 bases between the two germline ends. CDR3 size: 11 residues. Germline V gene data show CDR1 as MDHEN and CDR2 as SYDVKM. As DNA, the CDR3 is TGTGCCACCCTCAGCACAGATACGCAGTATTTT. Residues: CATLSTDTQYF.

This clone showed up just once. V usage is TRBV7-4 and J usage is TRBJ1-2, with a tentative D call TRBD1 (6 bases). Trimming shortened V by 6 bases and J by 8 bases, and 13 bases separated the two germline ends. In germline, CDR1 is SGHVT, CDR2 SQSDAQ. The CDR3 is made up of 12 amino acids. CDR3 DNA: TGTGCCAGCAGTTACAGGGATCGCGGCTACACCTTC. This encodes CASSYRDRGYTF.

This clone was counted between two and nine times. Different DNA sequences within this sample yield the same CDR3. The chain is built from TRBV19 and TRBJ2-5; 10 bases map to TRBD1. Germline V gene sequence: CDR1 LNHDA, CDR2 SQIVND (reference sequence). J gave up 4 bases and V 5 bases, and 7 bases lay outside the gene matches. The CDR3 runs 15 residues. Here the CDR3 reads CASSPRRDRGETQYF. DNA of the CDR3: TGTGCCAGTAGTCCCCGCAGGGACAGGGGAGAGACCCAGTACTTC.

This clone has just one count. V usage is TRBV10-1 and J usage is TRBJ1-5; D is perhaps TRBD1 (5 bases). V was clipped by 8 bases and J by 1 base, with 15 bases between them. CDR3 length: 15 amino acids. CDR1 WNHNN and CDR2 SYGVQD come from the germline V gene (reference sequence). CDR3 bases: TGCGCCAGCGGGTCGGGGGGTCCAAGCAATCAGCCCCAGCATTTT. Protein product: CASGSGGPSNQPQHF.